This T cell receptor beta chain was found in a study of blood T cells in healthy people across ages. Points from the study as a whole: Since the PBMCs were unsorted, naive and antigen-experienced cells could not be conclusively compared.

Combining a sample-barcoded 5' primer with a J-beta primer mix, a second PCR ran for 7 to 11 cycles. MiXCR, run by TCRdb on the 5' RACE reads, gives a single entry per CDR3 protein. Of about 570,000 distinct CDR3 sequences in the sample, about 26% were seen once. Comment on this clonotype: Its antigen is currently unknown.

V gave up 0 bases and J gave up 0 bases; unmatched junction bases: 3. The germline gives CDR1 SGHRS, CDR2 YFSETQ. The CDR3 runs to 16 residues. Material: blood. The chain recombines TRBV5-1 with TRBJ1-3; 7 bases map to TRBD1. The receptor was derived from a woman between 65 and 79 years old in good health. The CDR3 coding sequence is TGCGCCAGCAGCTTGGAAGGGGACAGCTCTGGAAACACCATATATTTT. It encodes CASSLEGDSSGNTIYF.